Below, one TCR beta chain is given with its context. This entry belongs to a study of blood T cell repertoires in COVID-19. Study-level information: COVID-19 samples from acute and convalescent phases originated in the United States, Italy and Spain.

In the original analysis: Amplifying reference gene primers gave estimates of nucleated cell counts. Libraries were prepared by immunoSEQ multiplex PCR; TCRdb keeps only in-frame clonotypes and omits some of them. V and J calls and clone size are those listed in that table; D and trimming were worked out from the DNA. The sample includes about 370,000 clones, roughly nine tenths of them seen just once. Which cohort a participant joined came from the clinical history participants gave. Cohort 3 donors counted as recovered after two negative PCRs, clearance, or resolved symptoms. Germline CDR1 SGDLS, CDR2 YYNGEE. The CDR3 spans 14 residues. J gave up 8 bases and V 0 bases, and 7 bases lay outside the gene matches.

This clonotype originated in a man aged 18-30 years who had recovered from COVID-19. Material: PBMCs or T cells enriched from blood (not recorded which). The V and J genes are TRBV9 and TRBJ1-2, with 7 bases fitting TRBD1. CDR3 in amino acids: CASSVGRGLVGYTF. CDR3 DNA sequence: TGTGCCAGCAGCGTAGGAAGGGGGCTGGTAGGCTACACCTTC. The whole variable domain, filled in from reference TRBV9 and TRBJ1-2, reads DSGVTQTPKHLITATGQRVTLRCSPRSGDLSVYWYQQSLDQGLQFLIQYYNGEERAKGNILERFSAQQFPDLHSELNLSSLELGDSALYFCASSVGRGLVGYTFGSGTRLTVV.